This is a list of T cell receptor beta chains from one sample in a study of blood T cell repertoires in COVID-19. Clones were read by immunoSEQ multiplex PCR, and TCRdb kept only the in-frame ones, dropping some. The sample contains about 150,000 clones, approximately 83% of which appear only once. Source material: peripheral blood. These receptors were collected from a man in his 70s who had recovered from COVID-19. CDR3s include the opening cysteine and the closing phenylalanine or tryptophan. Some rows have no size entry. The others give once, few or many, or a class for an expanded clone.

V gene | clone size | CDR3 protein
TRBV5-1 | - | CASSFGQGQNSPLHF
TRBV11-2 | once | CASSLILAGTEQFF
TRBV5-1 | - | CASSSPGGNEQYF
TRBV10-2 | - | CASSESVAGGNEQFF
TRBV9 | few | CASSVGGGPNSPLHF
TRBV12-3/TRBV12-4 | - | CASRTSGKYEQYF
TRBV19 | - | CASSISGTGGYGYTF
TRBV2 | few | CASNDRGLDSPLHF
TRBV2 | - | CASRPGLAGAETQYF
TRBV6-5 | - | CASKEGAKNIQYF
TRBV5-1 | - | CASSLGLAGGPGNEQFF
TRBV11-3 | - | CASSSPSGHTNTGELFF
TRBV6-2/TRBV6-3 | - | CASTPVGREETQYF
TRBV7-9 | - | CASSLGGVSYGYTF
TRBV10-1 | - | CASSESGTGGSPLHF
TRBV5-1 | - | CASSLSGLAENEQFF
TRBV24-1 | - | CATVAGGSYTQYF
TRBV10-3 | - | CAISGKDRGQYEQYF
TRBV20-1 | few | CSASNQGSVENYYGYTF
TRBV7-3 | - | CASSLTGEVSETQYF
TRBV11-3 | - | CASSLSGGYEQYF
TRBV12-3/TRBV12-4 | - | CASTPGLAGQFF
TRBV18 | - | CASSPREVRGTGELFF
TRBV7-6 | - | CASSFTGKGNEKLFF
TRBV6-6 | - | CASSPIPNTEAFF
TRBV5-6 | - | CASSSRTGFQETQYF
TRBV12-3/TRBV12-4 | - | CASSPRGVDTQYF
TRBV19 | - | CASSLPGATSTEAFF